A selection of T cell receptor beta chains follows, all from one sample in a study of shared clonotypes between healthy human individuals. Profiling relied on immunoSEQ multiplex PCR, and the TCRdb table lists in-frame clones only, not all of them. The sample lists 110,000 or so clones, about 70% occurring once. The sequenced sample consisted of memory CD8+ T cells sorted from blood. These receptors all stem from a woman aged 30 to 39 in good health. Each CDR3 is given with its conserved first and last residue. The order of the fields is clone size, CDR3 length, J gene, V gene, D gene, CDR3 protein, CDR3 DNA. D genes are given only for firm matches. Size values are once, few and many counts, or a class for expanded clones, and some rows have none.

-,15,TRBJ2-7,TRBV2,-,CASGPLASQVAEQYF,TGTGCCAGCGGCCCTCTAGCGTCACAAGTAGCCGAGCAGTACTTC
-,14,TRBJ2-7,TRBV27,TRBD2,CASSGTSGLYEQYF,TGTGCCAGCAGTGGGACTAGCGGGCTCTACGAGCAGTACTTC
-,15,TRBJ1-3,TRBV28,-,CASRTSLSSGNTIYF,TGTGCCAGCAGGACTAGTCTAAGCTCTGGAAACACCATATATTTT
-,16,TRBJ2-7,TRBV11-2,TRBD2,CASSPFTSASSYEQYF,TGTGCCAGCAGCCCCTTTACTAGCGCTTCCTCCTACGAGCAGTACTTC
few,17,TRBJ2-4,TRBV6-4,-,CAVQQSQGGVGKNIQYF,TGTGCCGTACAACAATCGCAGGGTGGGGTGGGCAAAAACATTCAGTACTTC
-,17,TRBJ2-2,TRBV19,TRBD2,CASSGWVRLAGTGELFF,TGTGCCAGTAGTGGTTGGGTTCGGCTAGCGGGAACCGGGGAGCTGTTTTTT
-,14,TRBJ2-1,TRBV25-1,-,CASSPDSQYNEQFF,TGTGCCAGCAGCCCTGACAGTCAATACAATGAGCAGTTCTTC
-,13,TRBJ2-1,TRBV15,-,CATSRGPYNEQFF,TGTGCCACCAGCAGAGGTCCCTACAATGAGCAGTTCTTC
-,13,TRBJ2-5,TRBV19,-,CASSIWGKETQYF,TGTGCCAGTAGTATCTGGGGGAAAGAGACCCAGTACTTC
-,14,TRBJ2-3,TRBV5-1,-,CASSFQRSTDTQYF,TGCGCCAGCAGCTTCCAGCGGAGCACAGATACGCAGTATTTT
many,15,TRBJ2-3,TRBV6-4,-,CASSGADSDTDTQYF,TGTGCCAGCAGTGGGGCGGATTCTGACACAGATACGCAGTATTTT
-,15,TRBJ2-1,TRBV4-1,-,CASSHPLRDSNEQFF,TGCGCCAGCAGCCACCCTCTTCGGGATTCCAATGAGCAGTTCTTC
-,17,TRBJ2-2,TRBV5-8,TRBD2,CASSFGGTSGFTGELFF,TGTGCCAGCAGCTTCGGGGGGACTAGCGGATTCACCGGGGAGCTGTTTTTT